The present TCR beta chain was sequenced within a study of T cell responses to AZD1222 COVID-19 vaccine. Produced via immunoSEQ multiplex PCR; TCRdb's table is partial and in-frame only. The repertoire holds some 190,000 clones, with 88% as singletons. Sequenced here: peripheral blood, sampled on day 0 of AZD1222 vaccination. The clonotype was recovered from an adult in good health.

The chain's CDR3 is CASSPPLAGGPADTQYF. In nucleotides, the CDR3 is TGTGCCAGCTCACCTCCACTAGCGGGGGGCCCCGCAGATACGCAGTATTTT. J is TRBJ2-3 and V is TRBV18; 12 positions match TRBD2. Germline V gives CDR1 KGHSH, CDR2 LQKENI. V was pared by 3 bases and J by 4 bases, with 8 bases of the junction left unmatched. The CDR3 runs to 17 residues.